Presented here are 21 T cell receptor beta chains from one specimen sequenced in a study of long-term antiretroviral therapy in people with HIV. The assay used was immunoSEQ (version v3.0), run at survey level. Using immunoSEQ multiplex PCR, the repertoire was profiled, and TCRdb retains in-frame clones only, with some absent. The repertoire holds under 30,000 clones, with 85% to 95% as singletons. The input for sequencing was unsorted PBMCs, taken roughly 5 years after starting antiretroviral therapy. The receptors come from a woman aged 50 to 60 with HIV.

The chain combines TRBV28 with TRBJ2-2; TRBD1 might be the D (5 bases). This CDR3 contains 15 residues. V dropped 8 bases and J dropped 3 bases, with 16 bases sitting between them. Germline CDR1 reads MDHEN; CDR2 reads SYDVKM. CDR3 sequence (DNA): TGTGCCAGCCTCCCGGTGCAGGGCTACACCGGGGAGCTGTTTTTT. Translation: CASLPVQGYTGELFF.

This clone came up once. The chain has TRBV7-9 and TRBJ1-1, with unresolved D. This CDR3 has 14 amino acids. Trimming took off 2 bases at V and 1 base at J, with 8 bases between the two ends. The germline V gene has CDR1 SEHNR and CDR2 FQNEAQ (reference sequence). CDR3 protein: CASSLPTENTEAFF. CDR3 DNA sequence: TGTGCCAGCAGCTTACCCACCGAGAACACTGAAGCTTTCTTT.

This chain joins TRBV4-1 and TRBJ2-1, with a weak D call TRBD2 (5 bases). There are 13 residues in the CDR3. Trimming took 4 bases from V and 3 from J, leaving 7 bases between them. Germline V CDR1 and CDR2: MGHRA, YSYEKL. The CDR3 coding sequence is TGCGCCAGCAGCCCCCGGGACTACAATGAGCAGTTCTTC. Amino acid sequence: CASSPRDYNEQFF.

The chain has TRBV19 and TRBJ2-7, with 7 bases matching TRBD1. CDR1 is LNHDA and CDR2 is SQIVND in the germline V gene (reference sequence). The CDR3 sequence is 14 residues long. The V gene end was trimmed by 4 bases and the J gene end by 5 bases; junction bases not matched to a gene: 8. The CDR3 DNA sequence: TGTGCCAGTAGTAGACAACAGGGGCGCGACGAGCAGTACTTC. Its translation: CASSRQQGRDEQYF.

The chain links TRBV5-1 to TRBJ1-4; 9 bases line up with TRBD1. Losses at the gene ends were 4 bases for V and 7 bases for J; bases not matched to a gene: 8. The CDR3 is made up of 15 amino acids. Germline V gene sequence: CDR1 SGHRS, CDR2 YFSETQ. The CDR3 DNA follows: TGCGCCAGCAGCCAGGGACAGGGACCGACTGAAAAACTGTTTTTT. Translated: CASSQGQGPTEKLFF.

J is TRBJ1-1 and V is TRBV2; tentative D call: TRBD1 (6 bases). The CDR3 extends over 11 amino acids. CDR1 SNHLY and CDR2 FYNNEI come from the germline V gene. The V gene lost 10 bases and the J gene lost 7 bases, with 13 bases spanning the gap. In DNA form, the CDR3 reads TGTGCCACCCGACAGGTTAATGAAGCTTTCTTT. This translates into CATRQVNEAFF. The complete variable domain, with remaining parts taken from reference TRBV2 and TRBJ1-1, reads EPEVTQTPSHQVTQMGQEVILRCVPISNHLYFYWYRQILGQKVEFLVSFYNNEISEKSEIFDDQFSVERPDGSNFTLKIRSTKLEDSAMYFCATRQVNEAFFGQGTRLTVV.

CDR3 coding DNA: TGTGCCATCAGTGAGCCCGAGGGGCTAGCGGGAGGAGAGACCCAGTACTTC. Residues: CAISEPEGLAGGETQYF. V gene TRBV10-3 combines with J gene TRBJ2-5; 11 positions match TRBD2. CDR1 and CDR2 (germline): ENHRY, SYGVKD. V lost 2 bases to trimming and J lost 4 bases; unmatched junction nucleotides: 9. The CDR3 has 17 residues.

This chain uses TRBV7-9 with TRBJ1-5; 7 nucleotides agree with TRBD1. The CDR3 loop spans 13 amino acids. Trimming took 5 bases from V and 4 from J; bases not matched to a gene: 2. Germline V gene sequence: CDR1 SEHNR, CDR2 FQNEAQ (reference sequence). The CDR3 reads CASSGTENQPQHF. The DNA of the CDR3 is TGTGCCAGCAGCGGGACAGAAAATCAGCCCCAGCATTTT.

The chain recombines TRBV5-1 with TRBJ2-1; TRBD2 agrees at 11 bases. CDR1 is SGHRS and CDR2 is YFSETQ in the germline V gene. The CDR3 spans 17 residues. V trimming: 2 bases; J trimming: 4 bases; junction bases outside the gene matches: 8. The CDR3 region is CASSFLAGGLPYNEQFF. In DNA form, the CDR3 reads TGCGCCAGCAGCTTCCTAGCGGGAGGACTACCTTACAATGAGCAGTTCTTC.

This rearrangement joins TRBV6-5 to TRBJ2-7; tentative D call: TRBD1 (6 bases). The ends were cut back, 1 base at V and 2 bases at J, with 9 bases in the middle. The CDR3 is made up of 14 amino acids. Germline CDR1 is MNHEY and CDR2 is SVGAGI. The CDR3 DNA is TGTGCCAGCAGTTACTACAGGGACGCCTACGAGCAGTACTTC. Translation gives CASSYYRDAYEQYF.

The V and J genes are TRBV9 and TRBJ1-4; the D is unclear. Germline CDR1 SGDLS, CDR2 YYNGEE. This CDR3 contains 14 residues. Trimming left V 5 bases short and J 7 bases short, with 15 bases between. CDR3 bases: TGTGCCAGCAGTGTGCCAGGAGACGGTGAAAAACTGTTTTTT. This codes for CASSVPGDGEKLFF.

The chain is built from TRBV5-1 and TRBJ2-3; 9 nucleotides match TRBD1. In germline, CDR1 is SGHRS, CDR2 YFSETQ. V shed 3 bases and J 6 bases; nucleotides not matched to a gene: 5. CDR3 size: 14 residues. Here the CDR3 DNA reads TGCGCCAGCAGCTCTACCGGGACAGGGGATACGCAGTATTTT. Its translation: CASSSTGTGDTQYF.

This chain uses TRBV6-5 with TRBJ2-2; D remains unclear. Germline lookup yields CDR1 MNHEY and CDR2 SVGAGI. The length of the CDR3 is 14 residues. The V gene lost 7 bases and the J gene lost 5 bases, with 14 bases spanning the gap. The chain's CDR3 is CASTAGWRTGELFF. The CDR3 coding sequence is TGTGCCAGCACGGCAGGCTGGAGAACCGGGGAGCTGTTTTTT.

Here the CDR3 reads CASSGFAGVTENEQFF. CDR3 bases: TGCGCCAGCAGCGGGTTTGCGGGAGTTACCGAGAATGAGCAGTTCTTC. This chain uses TRBV5-1 with TRBJ2-1, with 7 bases lining up with TRBD2. V dropped 4 bases and J dropped 7; count of bases not matched to a gene: 14. The CDR3 covers 16 residues. The V gene's germline CDR1 is SGHRS and CDR2 YFSETQ.

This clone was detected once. CDR3 nucleotide sequence: TGTGCCAGCAGTACAGGGGCGTTCACAGATACGCAGTATTTT. Its protein is CASSTGAFTDTQYF. The chain combines TRBV6-1 with TRBJ2-3; 7 bases agree with TRBD1. The germline CDR1 and CDR2 sequences are MNHNS and SASEGT. The CDR3 spans 14 residues. Unmatched junction bases numbered 4, after V lost 5 bases and J lost 2 bases.

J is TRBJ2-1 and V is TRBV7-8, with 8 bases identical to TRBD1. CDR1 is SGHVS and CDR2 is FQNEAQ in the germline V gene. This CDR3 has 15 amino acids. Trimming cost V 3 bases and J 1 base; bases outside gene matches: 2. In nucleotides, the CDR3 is TGTGCCAGCAGCTTTCAGGGGGCATCCTACAATGAGCAGTTCTTC. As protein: CASSFQGASYNEQFF.

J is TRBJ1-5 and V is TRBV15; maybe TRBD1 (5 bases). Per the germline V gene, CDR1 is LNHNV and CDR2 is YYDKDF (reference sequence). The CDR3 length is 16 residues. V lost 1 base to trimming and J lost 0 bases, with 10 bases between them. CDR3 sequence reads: CATSRVGASSNQPQHF. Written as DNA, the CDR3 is TGTGCCACCAGCAGAGTAGGGGCCTCTAGCAATCAGCCCCAGCATTTT.

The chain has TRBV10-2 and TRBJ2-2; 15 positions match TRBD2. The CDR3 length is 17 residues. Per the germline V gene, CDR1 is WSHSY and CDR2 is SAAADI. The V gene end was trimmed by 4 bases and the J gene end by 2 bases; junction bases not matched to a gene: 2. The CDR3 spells CASSGTSGRANTGELFF. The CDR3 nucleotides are TGCGCCAGCAGTGGGACTAGCGGGAGGGCCAACACCGGGGAGCTGTTTTTT.

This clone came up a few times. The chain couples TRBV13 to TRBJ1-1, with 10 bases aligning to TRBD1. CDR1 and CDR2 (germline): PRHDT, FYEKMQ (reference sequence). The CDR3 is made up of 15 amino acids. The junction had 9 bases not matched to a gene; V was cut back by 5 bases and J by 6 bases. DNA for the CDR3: TGTGCCAGCAGCCTACCGGGACAGGGGATTGCTGAAGCTTTCTTT. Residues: CASSLPGQGIAEAFF. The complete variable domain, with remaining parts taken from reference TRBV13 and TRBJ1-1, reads AAGVIQSPRHLIKEKRETATLKCYPIPRHDTVYWYQQGPGQDPQFLISFYEKMQSDKGSIPDRFSAQQFSDYHSELNMSSLELGDSALYFCASSLPGQGIAEAFFGQGTRLTVV.

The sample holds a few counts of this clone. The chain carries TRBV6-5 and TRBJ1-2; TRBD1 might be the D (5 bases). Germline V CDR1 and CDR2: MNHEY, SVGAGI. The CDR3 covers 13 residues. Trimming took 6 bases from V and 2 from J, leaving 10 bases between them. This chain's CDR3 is CASRGGTNYGYTF. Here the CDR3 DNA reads TGTGCCAGCAGGGGGGGTACAAACTATGGCTACACCTTC.

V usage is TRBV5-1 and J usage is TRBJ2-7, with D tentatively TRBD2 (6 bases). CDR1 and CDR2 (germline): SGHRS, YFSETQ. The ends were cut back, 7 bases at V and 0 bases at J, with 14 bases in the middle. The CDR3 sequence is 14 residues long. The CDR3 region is CASGSGLISYEQYF. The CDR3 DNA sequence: TGCGCCAGCGGATCGGGACTGATCTCCTACGAGCAGTACTTC.